Listed here is a single T cell receptor beta chain. Its target antigen remains unknown. Base qualities are missing; no much larger clone stands one base away. Receptor libraries were prepared by the immunoSEQ multiplex PCR assay. The authors' analysis ran thus. A statistical classification framework was built to diagnose cytomegalovirus status from the catalog of TCR beta chain sequences. In TCRdb, the immuneACCESS table is reduced to in-frame sequences with V and J assigned. These tables do not hold every clone; where another copy was compared, an unresolved V gene accounts for under half, and the others remain unexplained. V and J calls and clone size are those listed in that table; D and trimming were worked out from the DNA. This sample is represented by more than 200,000 clones; about 90% of them were singletons. The ten largest clonotypes hold 12% of the sample. For CDR1 and CDR2, the germline V gene lists SGHRS and YFSETQ. Its CDR3 holds 15 amino acids, cysteine through phenylalanine. Solely the CDR3 DNA is kept, with 45 bases framed from the first base. V and J are trimmed by 6 bases and 5 bases, and the gene matches miss 6 bases of the junction.

This sample stems from a study of cytomegalovirus exposure and HLA in healthy donors (dated by TCRdb to 2017 to 2019). Study-level background: According to a later analysis, one platform produced both the 120 validation repertoires and the 670 or so repertoires of the first cohort. In addition to the first cohort of 666 subjects, a separate validation cohort of approximately 130 different subjects was used. To predict cytomegalovirus infection status, the study brought together high-throughput TCR immunosequencing, statistical association of individual TCRs with disease status, and machine learning. The aim of the study was to test whether cataloging public T cell receptors could identify signatures of past pathogen exposure. Summary of the overall study and its limitations: Of the cluster scores, about 94% were above 0 in a later analysis, which found that TCRs clustered in the first cohort also tended to co-occur in the 120 validation repertoires. It was suggested by the authors that the approach could potentially be generalized to other disease states and immunological phenotypes. The classifier was reported to diagnose cytomegalovirus status with high specificity and sensitivity in both the original and validation cohorts. In vitro tests confirmed that a few of the cytomegalovirus-associated TCR beta chains recognize cytomegalovirus antigens. A later analysis lacked HLA typing for the validation cohort, so it scored co-occurrence in that cohort across all 110 or so repertoires. While some public TCRs were present in many individuals, most TCR sequences turned up only very rarely across donors. The study gave a list of about 160 TCR beta chains associated with cytomegalovirus.

The donors were included in the validation cohort of around 120 subjects, a group kept apart from the roughly 700-subject first cohort. The sequence came from a man younger than 35 in good health and CMV-seropositive. Recombination joined TRBV5-1 with TRBJ2-1, and 12 bases in between align with TRBD2. The sequenced material came from PBMCs. The bases are TGCGCCAGCACCAGCGGACTAGCGGGGAACAATGAGCAGTTCTTC. Its amino acids are CASTSGLAGNNEQFF.